This T cell receptor beta chain was sequenced for a study of shared clonotypes between healthy human individuals. V was shortened by 5 bases and J by 4 bases, with 14 bases between the two germline ends. This CDR3 has 14 amino acids. Germline CDR1 and CDR2: SGHVS and FNYEAQ. Selected positively for CCR7 and CD45RO-negative, naive CD8 cells excluded terminally differentiated effector memory CD45RA+ cells. Donors were Caucasian adults residing in Nashville, Tennessee, USA. The study's findings and limits: Compared with memory subsets, naive subsets generally had larger estimated richness. Blood was the sole source, and tissue repertoires probably differ.

A remark on this clone: Antigen unknown.

Produced via immunoSEQ multiplex PCR; TCRdb's table is partial and in-frame only. The sample has more than 2 million clones, 85% to 95% seen once; the top ten hold roughly 1%. The V gene is TRBV7-6, the J gene TRBJ1-1; the D gene is possibly TRBD1 (5 bases). Sequenced sample: naive CD8+ T cells sorted from blood. This clonotype was obtained from a man between 18 and 35 years old in good health. The CDR3 region is CASSPAGGTTEAFF. CDR3 sequence (DNA): TGTGCCAGCAGCCCGGCTGGTGGGACCACTGAAGCTTTCTTT.